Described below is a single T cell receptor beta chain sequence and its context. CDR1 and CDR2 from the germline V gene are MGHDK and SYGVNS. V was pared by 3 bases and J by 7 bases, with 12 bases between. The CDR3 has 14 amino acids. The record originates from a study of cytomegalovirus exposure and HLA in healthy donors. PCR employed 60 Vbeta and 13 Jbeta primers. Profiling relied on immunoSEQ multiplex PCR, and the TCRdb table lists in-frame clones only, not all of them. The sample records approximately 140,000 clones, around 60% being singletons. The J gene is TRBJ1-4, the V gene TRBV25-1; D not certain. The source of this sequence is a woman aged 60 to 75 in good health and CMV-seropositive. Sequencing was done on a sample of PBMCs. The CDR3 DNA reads TGTGCCAGCAGTGACGGGGATATGGGTGAAAAACTGTTTTTT. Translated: CASSDGDMGEKLFF.